These 21 T cell receptor beta chains originate from one sample sequenced in a study of blood T cells in healthy people across ages. The authors ran a second PCR of about 6 to 11 cycles using a sample-barcoded 5' primer and a J-beta primer mix. TCRdb fed the 5' RACE reads into MiXCR, producing one record per CDR3 protein. The table includes over 700,000 distinct CDR3 sequences, more than 20% detected once. This sample was also put to use in a study of T cells of mothers and their children.

The sample was blood. Every receptor here comes from a boy under 18 in good health.

This clonotype was observed once. The chain uses TRBV7-3 and TRBJ2-3, with 13 bases fitting TRBD2. Germline CDR1 SGHTA, CDR2 FQGTGA. This CDR3 is built from 17 residues. The ends lost 5 bases at V and 2 bases at J; junction bases unmatched: 7. CDR3 region: CASSPGLAGPSTDTQYF. In DNA form, the CDR3 reads TGTGCCAGCAGCCCGGGACTAGCGGGGCCTTCCACAGATACGCAGTATTTT.

This clonotype was counted between two and nine times. As DNA, the CDR3 is TGTGCCAGCAGCTTGAGTTTATCACCCCTCCACTTT. This codes for CASSLSLSPLHF. This rearrangement joins TRBV7-8 to TRBJ1-6; D remains ambiguous. Trimming cost V 3 bases and J 10 bases, with 7 bases left between them. CDR3 length equals 12 residues. Germline-derived CDR1 and CDR2 are SGHVS and FQNEAQ.

This clonotype was seen more than once but under ten times. The chain couples TRBV6-2 or TRBV6-3 to TRBJ2-3; the D gene could be TRBD1 or TRBD2 (5 bases each). Germline V gene sequence: CDR1 MNHEY, CDR2 SVGEGT. Trimming shortened V by 0 bases and J by 9 bases, and 7 bases separated the two germline ends. The CDR3 is 12 residues long. The CDR3 region has the DNA TGTGCCAGCAGTTACTCTGGGACCACGCAGTATTTT. Encoded protein: CASSYSGTTQYF.

V is TRBV7-9 and J is TRBJ2-1; a weak D match, TRBD1 (5 bases). The CDR3 spans 13 residues. Trimming pared 5 bases from V and 9 bases from J, leaving 14 bases between. Germline V CDR1 and CDR2: SEHNR, FQNEAQ (reference sequence). CDR3 DNA sequence: TGTGCCAGCAGCGCGAATAAAAGGGGTGAGCAGTTCTTC. Its translation: CASSANKRGEQFF.

The chain combines TRBV12-3 or TRBV12-4 with TRBJ2-3; perhaps TRBD2 as D (5 bases). This CDR3 spans 15 amino acids. The germline V and J ends were trimmed by 10 bases and 2 bases, with 19 bases remaining between them. The CDR3: CAIVPPGSYTDTQYF. The CDR3 nucleotides read TGTGCCATCGTCCCACCTGGGAGTTACACAGATACGCAGTATTTT.

This clonotype has more than one count but fewer than ten. The V call is TRBV13, the J call TRBJ1-2; 9 bases fit TRBD1. Germline values: CDR1 PRHDT, CDR2 FYEKMQ (reference sequence). This CDR3 spans 14 amino acids. After removal of 5 bases from V and 7 bases from J, the junction contained 8 bases not matched to a gene. CDR3 amino acids: CASSTTGGPIGYTF. The CDR3 DNA sequence: TGTGCCAGCAGCACAACAGGGGGCCCTATTGGCTACACCTTC.

V and J are TRBV27 and TRBJ1-5; the D gene is possibly TRBD1 (5 bases). This CDR3 region has 15 residues. Germline V gene sequence: CDR1 MNHEY, CDR2 SMNVEV (reference sequence). Trimming cost V 5 bases and J 3 bases, with 14 bases left between them. The CDR3 region is CASSGGDGHNQPQHF. For the CDR3, the DNA is TGTGCCAGCAGTGGGGGGGACGGGCACAATCAGCCCCAGCATTTT.

A few counts support this clonotype. The chain employs TRBV20-1 and TRBJ2-5, with D possibly TRBD1 on 5 matching bases. V lost 0 bases and J 4 bases, leaving 12 bases between the germline ends. CDR3 size: 14 residues. Looked up from germline, CDR1 is DFQATT and CDR2 is SNEGSKA (reference sequence). CDR3 residues: CSARDWAGRETQYF. The CDR3 DNA is TGCAGTGCTAGAGATTGGGCAGGGCGAGAGACCCAGTACTTC.

The V call is TRBV7-3, the J call TRBJ2-5, with TRBD2 identical over 7 bases. The closer fit of TRBJ2-1 to the DNA end suggests the J call may be wrong. This CDR3 contains 14 residues. The germline V gene has CDR1 SGHTA and CDR2 FQGTGA. As DNA, the CDR3 is TGTGCCAGCAGGTCTGGCGGGGGTGACAATGAGCAGTTCTTC. Translating gives CASRSGGGDNEQFF.

As regards this clonotype: Since the CDR3 does not end with the conserved phenylalanine or tryptophan, this likely comes from a read error. The gene calls are TRBV20-1 and TRBJ2-5, with 7 bases fitting TRBD1. CDR1 is DFQATT and CDR2 is SNEGSKA in the germline V gene (reference sequence). This CDR3 is built from 14 residues. The J segment lost 4 bases and the V segment lost 5 bases, leaving 10 bases of the junction unmatched. The CDR3 protein is CSARDRADIETQYV. The CDR3 DNA reads as TGCAGTGCTCGCGACAGGGCTGACATAGAGACCCAGTACGTC.

V is TRBV5-4 and J is TRBJ1-6, with TRBD1 matching over 10 bases. The ends lost 6 bases at V and 9 bases at J; junction bases unmatched: 9. The CDR3 consists of 15 residues. Germline lookup yields CDR1 SGHNT and CDR2 YYREEE (reference sequence). The CDR3 loop is CASNLGQGTPSPLHF. In DNA form, the CDR3 reads TGTGCCAGCAATTTGGGACAGGGGACCCCTTCACCCCTCCACTTT.

The sample holds a few counts of this clonotype. The chain recombines TRBV6-1 with TRBJ2-5, with D unresolved. This CDR3 is 11 amino acids long. Looked up from germline, CDR1 is MNHNS and CDR2 is SASEGT. Trimming cost V 4 bases and J 10 bases, with 10 bases left between them. CDR3 nucleotides: TGTGCCAGCAGTGTCGACGCGGACCAGTACTTC. Its protein is CASSVDADQYF.

The chain recombines TRBV6-6 with TRBJ2-5; 11 bases agree with TRBD2. The J call may be wrong; the DNA end is better matched by TRBJ2-7. This CDR3 is built from 15 residues. Germline V gene lookup returns CDR1 MNHNY and CDR2 SVGAGI (reference sequence). CDR3 protein: CASSYGTSGGYEQYF. The CDR3, as DNA: TGTGCCAGCAGTTACGGTACTAGCGGGGGATACGAGCAGTACTTC.

This clonotype was picked up a small number of times. V and J are TRBV7-2 and TRBJ2-2, with TRBD2 matching over 9 bases. V was pared by 5 bases and J by 7 bases, with 11 bases of the junction left unmatched. Per the germline V gene, CDR1 is SGHTA and CDR2 is FQGNSA. The CDR3 sequence is 16 residues long. The CDR3 protein is CASSPPGGRAVGELFF. The CDR3 DNA reads TGTGCCAGCAGCCCCCCTGGCGGGAGGGCCGTCGGGGAGCTGTTTTTT.

This clonotype has only a few counts. The chain has TRBV12-3 or TRBV12-4 and TRBJ1-2; TRBD1 matches at 12 bases. Losses at the gene ends were 6 bases for V and 6 bases for J; bases not matched to a gene: 8. CDR3 length equals 15 residues. This CDR3 reads CASSPGQGASHGYTF. The CDR3 DNA sequence: TGTGCCAGCAGCCCGGGACAGGGGGCTTCCCATGGCTACACCTTC.

The chain carries TRBV20-1 and TRBJ1-1; tentative D call: TRBD1 (6 bases). CDR1 is DFQATT and CDR2 is SNEGSKA in the germline V gene (reference sequence). The CDR3 is 14 amino acids. Trimming removed 6 bases from V and 6 bases from J, with 20 bases in between. CDR3 nucleotide sequence: TGCAGTGCCCCCCGGACGGGGGGCCAGTCTGAAGCTTTCTTT. It translates to CSAPRTGGQSEAFF.

The CDR3: CASSFFKRAGGYYEQYF. Here the CDR3 DNA reads TGTGCCAGCAGTTTCTTTAAGAGGGCGGGAGGCTACTACGAGCAGTACTTC. The chain couples TRBV28 to TRBJ2-5, with 8 bases matching TRBD2. The last part of the DNA fits TRBJ2-7 better; the J call may be wrong. The CDR3 totals 17 residues. Germline V gene sequence: CDR1 MDHEN, CDR2 SYDVKM.

This chain uses TRBV12-3 or TRBV12-4 with TRBJ2-5; D may be TRBD2 (6 bases). CDR3 length: 16 residues. V was cut by 3 bases and J by 2 bases, with 16 bases left in between. This CDR3 is CASSFVVASEQETQYF. CDR3 bases: TGTGCCAGCAGTTTTGTTGTGGCTAGCGAGCAAGAGACCCAGTACTTC.

The V and J genes are TRBV5-5 and TRBJ2-2; 10 nucleotides match TRBD1. Per the germline V gene, CDR1 is SGHKS and CDR2 is YYEKEE (reference sequence). This CDR3 is 16 amino acids long. V shed 0 bases, J shed 6 bases, and the junction held 5 bases outside the gene matches. CDR3 amino acids: CASSLEGQGRPGELFF. The CDR3 DNA reads as TGTGCCAGCAGCTTGGAGGGACAGGGGAGGCCCGGGGAGCTGTTTTTT.

The chain has TRBV12-5 and TRBJ2-1; the D gene is possibly TRBD2 (5 bases). The CDR3 has 14 residues. Trimming left V 0 bases short and J 9 bases short, with 12 bases between. Germline assignment: CDR1 LGHNT and CDR2 FRNRAP. As DNA, the CDR3 is TGTGCTAGTGGTTTGGTACTCGGGATTGGTGAGCAGTTCTTC. It yields the protein CASGLVLGIGEQFF.

There are a few counts of this clonotype. This chain uses TRBV27 with TRBJ2-2, with TRBD1 identical over 7 bases. The germline V gene has CDR1 MNHEY and CDR2 SMNVEV (reference sequence). Losses at the gene ends were 4 bases for V and 4 bases for J; bases not matched to a gene: 6. CDR3 length equals 15 residues. CDR3 sequence: CASSSTGDITGELFF. The CDR3 DNA follows: TGTGCCAGCAGTTCAACAGGGGATATCACCGGGGAGCTGTTTTTT.